The rows below give T cell receptor beta chains drawn from one sample of a study of blood T cell repertoires in COVID-19. Libraries were prepared by immunoSEQ multiplex PCR; TCRdb keeps only in-frame clonotypes and omits some of them. The table shows around 78,000 clones, with just over 85% occurring only once. Sequencing used peripheral blood. All receptors derive from a man in his 70s with active or convalescent COVID-19. Each CDR3 is given with its conserved first and last residue. The order of the fields is J gene, V gene, D gene, clone size, CDR3 DNA, CDR3 protein. The D gene is left open where the match is weak. Clone size is shown for a subset of rows, as once, few, many or a class of expanded clone.

J gene: TRBJ2-4
V gene: TRBV7-2
D gene: .
clone size: .
CDR3 DNA: TGTGCCAGCAGCCCGCGGACAGGGACTACGGCCAAAAACATTCAGTACTTC
CDR3 protein: CASSPRTGTTAKNIQYF

J gene: TRBJ1-6
V gene: TRBV9
D gene: .
clone size: few
CDR3 DNA: TGTGCCAGCAGCTTGGAGGCAGGCCTCTATAATTCACCCCTCCACTTT
CDR3 protein: CASSLEAGLYNSPLHF

J gene: TRBJ2-1
V gene: TRBV27
D gene: TRBD1
clone size: once
CDR3 DNA: TGTGCCAGCAGTCCCTACGCCGGGACAGGGGCGTTCAATGAGCAGTTCTTC
CDR3 protein: CASSPYAGTGAFNEQFF

J gene: TRBJ1-1
V gene: TRBV30
D gene: .
clone size: .
CDR3 DNA: TGTGCCTGGACTGCGGGTTGGGCTGAAGCTTTCTTT
CDR3 protein: CAWTAGWAEAFF

J gene: TRBJ1-2
V gene: TRBV20-1
D gene: .
clone size: once
CDR3 DNA: TGCAGTGCTAGTCGGGGGATGTATGGCTACACCTTC
CDR3 protein: CSASRGMYGYTF

J gene: TRBJ1-2
V gene: TRBV28
D gene: .
clone size: .
CDR3 DNA: TGTGCCAGCAGTTTAGAGACAATTGGCTACACCTTC
CDR3 protein: CASSLETIGYTF

J gene: TRBJ1-5
V gene: TRBV19
D gene: .
clone size: .
CDR3 DNA: TGTGCCAGTAGGACAGGTTTTAGCAATCAGCCCCAGCATTTT
CDR3 protein: CASRTGFSNQPQHF

J gene: TRBJ2-2
V gene: TRBV18
D gene: TRBD1
clone size: .
CDR3 DNA: TGTGCCAGCACCGACAGGGTTGTCGGGGAGCTGTTTTTT
CDR3 protein: CASTDRVVGELFF

J gene: TRBJ2-7
V gene: TRBV7-2
D gene: .
clone size: .
CDR3 DNA: TGTGCCAGCAGCGCGGACAGTTTAGCGTTCACCTACGAGCAGTACTTC
CDR3 protein: CASSADSLAFTYEQYF

J gene: TRBJ2-4
V gene: TRBV5-5
D gene: TRBD2
clone size: .
CDR3 DNA: TGTGCCAGCAGCTTATCGGCTAGCGGGAGTAGGGACATTCAGTACTTC
CDR3 protein: CASSLSASGSRDIQYF

J gene: TRBJ2-1
V gene: TRBV30
D gene: TRBD2
clone size: .
CDR3 DNA: TGTGCCTGGACCCTAGCGGGAGTTTCCAATGAGCAGTTCTTC
CDR3 protein: CAWTLAGVSNEQFF

J gene: TRBJ1-5
V gene: TRBV6-2/TRBV6-3
D gene: .
clone size: once
CDR3 DNA: TGTGCCAGCAGTCTTGACAGCAGAAATCAGCCCCAGCATTTT
CDR3 protein: CASSLDSRNQPQHF

J gene: TRBJ1-1
V gene: TRBV28
D gene: .
clone size: .
CDR3 DNA: TGTGCCAGCAGTTTAGGGGGGGTCGGCACTGAAGCTTTCTTT
CDR3 protein: CASSLGGVGTEAFF

J gene: TRBJ2-7
V gene: TRBV30
D gene: TRBD1
clone size: .
CDR3 DNA: TGTGCCTGCTCAAGCTGGGGGACAGGGTTCTACGAGCAGTACTTC
CDR3 protein: CACSSWGTGFYEQYF

J gene: TRBJ2-7
V gene: TRBV30
D gene: .
clone size: .
CDR3 DNA: TGTGCCTGGAAAACTAGCTTAACGTCCTACGAGCAGTACTTC
CDR3 protein: CAWKTSLTSYEQYF

J gene: TRBJ2-3
V gene: TRBV27
D gene: .
clone size: .
CDR3 DNA: TGTGCCAGCTCTCGGGAGCCCCCCAGGATCACAGATACGCAGTATTTT
CDR3 protein: CASSREPPRITDTQYF